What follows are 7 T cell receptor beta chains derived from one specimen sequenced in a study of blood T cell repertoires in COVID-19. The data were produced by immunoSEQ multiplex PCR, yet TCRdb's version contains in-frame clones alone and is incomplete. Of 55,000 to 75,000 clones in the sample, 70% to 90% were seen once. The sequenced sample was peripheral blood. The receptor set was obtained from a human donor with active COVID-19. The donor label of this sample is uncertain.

In DNA form, the CDR3 reads TGTGCCAGCAGCTTAAAGGCGGGGGCTGAAGCTTTCTTT. This gives the protein CASSLKAGAEAFF. The chain is built from TRBV7-3 and TRBJ1-1, with TRBD1 as a possible D gene (5 bases). This CDR3 comprises 13 residues. The germline V gene has CDR1 SGHTA and CDR2 FQGTGA. V was trimmed by 1 base and J by 6 bases, leaving 9 bases between them. Using reference TRBV7-3 and TRBJ1-1 for the parts outside the CDR3, the full variable domain is GAGVSQTPSNKVTEKGKYVELRCDPISGHTALYWYRQSLGQGPEFLIYFQGTGAADDSGLPNDRFFAVRPEGSVSTLKIQRTERGDSAVYLCASSLKAGAEAFFGQGTRLTVV.

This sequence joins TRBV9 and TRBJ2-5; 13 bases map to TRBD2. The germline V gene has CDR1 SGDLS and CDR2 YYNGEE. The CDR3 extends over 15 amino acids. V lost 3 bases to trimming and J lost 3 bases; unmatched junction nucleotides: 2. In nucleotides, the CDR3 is TGTGCCAGCAGCGGCGGACTAGCGGGGGAAGAGACCCAGTACTTC. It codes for CASSGGLAGEETQYF.

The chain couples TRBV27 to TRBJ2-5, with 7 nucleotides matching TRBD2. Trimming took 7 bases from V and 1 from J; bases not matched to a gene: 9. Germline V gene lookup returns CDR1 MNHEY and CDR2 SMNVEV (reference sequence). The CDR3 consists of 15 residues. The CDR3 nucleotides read TGTGCCAGCACCTCCCGGGGGGACTTCCAAGAGACCCAGTACTTC. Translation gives CASTSRGDFQETQYF.

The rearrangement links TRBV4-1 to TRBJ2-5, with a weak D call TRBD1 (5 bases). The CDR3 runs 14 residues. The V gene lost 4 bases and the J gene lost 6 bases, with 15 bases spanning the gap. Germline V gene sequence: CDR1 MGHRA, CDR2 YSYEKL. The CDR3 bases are TGCGCCAGCAGCCCCGAGGACACTCGAAAGACCCAGTACTTC. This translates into CASSPEDTRKTQYF.

The CDR3 DNA sequence: TGTGCCAGCAGCCGGACGGGGTATGTAGGCGAGCAGTACTTC. Encoded protein: CASSRTGYVGEQYF. The chain is built from TRBV7-6 and TRBJ2-7; D might be TRBD2 (5 bases). V shed 5 bases and J shed 6 bases, with 17 bases lying between them. Looked up from germline, CDR1 is SGHVS and CDR2 is FNYEAQ. This CDR3 has 14 residues.

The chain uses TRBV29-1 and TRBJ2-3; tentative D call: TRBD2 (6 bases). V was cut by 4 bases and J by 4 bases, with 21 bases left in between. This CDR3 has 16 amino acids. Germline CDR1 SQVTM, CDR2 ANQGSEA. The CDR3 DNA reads TGCAGCGTTGGGTTATTAGCGGCCCCTATAGCAGATACGCAGTATTTT. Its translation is CSVGLLAAPIADTQYF.

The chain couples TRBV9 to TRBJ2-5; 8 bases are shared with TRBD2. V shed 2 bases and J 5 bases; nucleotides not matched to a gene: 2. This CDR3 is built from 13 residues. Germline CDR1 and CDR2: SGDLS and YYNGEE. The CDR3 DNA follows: TGTGCCAGCAGCGTTGGGACTAGGGAGACCCAGTACTTC. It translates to CASSVGTRETQYF. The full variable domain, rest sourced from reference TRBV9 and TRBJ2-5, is DSGVTQTPKHLITATGQRVTLRCSPRSGDLSVYWYQQSLDQGLQFLIQYYNGEERAKGNILERFSAQQFPDLHSELNLSSLELGDSALYFCASSVGTRETQYFGPGTRLLVL.